These 16 T cell receptor beta chains originate from one sample sequenced in a study of human T cells and chemical hapten exposure. One entry per CDR3 protein results from TCRdb running MiXCR on the RACE reads. Here the sample spans under 200,000 distinct CDR3 sequences, 13% to 15% being singletons. As for time point: patch test 1, 2 weeks after DPC sensitization. Sample treatment: therapeutic diphenylcyclopropenone sensitization with weekly scalp DPC. This specimen consisted of whole blood, obtained in connection with sensitization to the hapten diphenylcyclopropenone (DPC). All receptors come from a woman in her 30s with alopecia areata. Some clones in this sample may be carry-over from other donors' samples.

The CDR3 loop is CASSQDGGSSNQPQHF. Here the CDR3 DNA reads TGCGCCAGCAGCCAAGATGGTGGATCTAGCAATCAGCCCCAGCATTTT. The genes are TRBV4-3 and TRBJ1-5; D gene uncertain. The CDR3 sequence is 16 residues long. The V end was cut by 0 bases, the J end by 0 bases, with 9 bases between. In germline, CDR1 is LGHNA, CDR2 YSLEER.

This clonotype appeared many times. This chain uses TRBV20-1 with TRBJ2-1; no firm D call. The germline CDR1 and CDR2 sequences are DFQATT and SNEGSKA (reference sequence). V was shortened by 3 bases and J by 1 base, with 10 bases between the two germline ends. The CDR3 covers 14 residues. This chain's CDR3 is CSARDRLSYNEQFF. Written as DNA, the CDR3 is TGCAGTGCTAGGGATAGGTTGTCCTACAATGAGCAGTTCTTC.

This clonotype was seen a few times. The chain employs TRBV7-8 and TRBJ2-4; no clear D. Deletions cut 5 bases from V and 6 bases from J, with 17 bases between. The CDR3 has 15 amino acids. Germline values: CDR1 SGHVS, CDR2 FQNEAQ. The CDR3 here is CASSPVGGVRNIQYF. In DNA form, the CDR3 reads TGTGCCAGCAGCCCAGTGGGTGGGGTGCGAAACATTCAGTACTTC.

The chain couples TRBV19 to TRBJ2-1, with 9 bases that match TRBD1. V was pared by 7 bases and J by 8 bases, with 12 bases of the junction left unmatched. The CDR3 consists of 15 residues. The germline CDR1 and CDR2 sequences are LNHDA and SQIVND (reference sequence). CDR3 nucleotides: TGTGCCAGTAAGGGGGAGTGGACAGGGGCCTATGAGCAGTTCTTC. This gives the protein CASKGEWTGAYEQFF.

This clonotype occurred a few times. The V call is TRBV5-1, the J call TRBJ1-2, with D tentatively TRBD1 (5 bases). V was trimmed by 5 bases and J by 8 bases, leaving 19 bases between them. CDR3 size: 14 residues. Germline CDR1 and CDR2: SGHRS and YFSETQ. CDR3 loop: CASRIGVASHGYTF. CDR3 coding DNA: TGCGCCAGCAGGATAGGGGTGGCCTCTCACGGCTACACCTTC.

This clonotype occurred many times. CDR3 loop: CASSGARTNQPQHF. Here the CDR3 DNA reads TGTGCCAGCAGTGGGGCCAGGACGAATCAGCCCCAGCATTTT. The rearrangement joins TRBV2 to TRBJ1-5; unclear D gene. Germline V gene data show CDR1 as SNHLY and CDR2 as FYNNEI. CDR3 length: 14 residues. Trimming removed 4 bases at V and 4 bases at J, with 11 bases between. Supplemented by reference TRBV2 and TRBJ1-5, the full variable domain reads EPEVTQTPSHQVTQMGQEVILRCVPISNHLYFYWYRQILGQKVEFLVSFYNNEISEKSEIFDDQFSVERPDGSNFTLKIRSTKLEDSAMYFCASSGARTNQPQHFGDGTRLSIL.

This rearrangement joins TRBV28 to TRBJ2-7; the D gene could be TRBD1 or TRBD2 (5 bases each). V dropped 5 bases and J dropped 2 bases, with 19 bases sitting between them. Germline V gene data show CDR1 as MDHEN and CDR2 as SYDVKM. This CDR3 has 16 amino acids. The CDR3 coding sequence is TGTGCCAGCAGTACGGAACCGGGACGGGGAACCTACGAGCAGTACTTC. Protein: CASSTEPGRGTYEQYF.

This clonotype showed up just a few times. This rearrangement joins TRBV5-1 to TRBJ2-1; perhaps TRBD1 as D (6 bases). The V end was cut by 4 bases, the J end by 8 bases, with 13 bases between. Looked up from germline, CDR1 is SGHRS and CDR2 is YFSETQ. This CDR3 has 13 amino acids. CDR3: CASSPIRGHEQFF. DNA for the CDR3: TGCGCCAGCAGCCCAATCAGGGGCCATGAGCAGTTCTTC.

The chain combines TRBV7-2 with TRBJ2-5, with 8 bases aligning to TRBD1. Trimming cost V 5 bases and J 4 bases; bases outside gene matches: 6. This CDR3 spans 14 amino acids. The germline CDR1 and CDR2 sequences are SGHTA and FQGNSA. Written as DNA, the CDR3 is TGTGCCAGCAGCGTAGACAGGGGATCAGAGACCCAGTACTTC. It codes for CASSVDRGSETQYF. The full variable domain, rest sourced from reference TRBV7-2 and TRBJ2-5, is GAGVSQSPSNKVTEKGKDVELRCDPISGHTALYWYRQSLGQGLEFLIYFQGNSAPDKSGLPSDRFSAERTGGSVSTLTIQRTQQEDSAVYLCASSVDRGSETQYFGPGTRLLVL.

This clonotype showed up just a few times. This sequence joins TRBV9 and TRBJ2-1; D perhaps matches TRBD2 (6 bases). The germline gives CDR1 SGDLS, CDR2 YYNGEE. Trimming removed 0 bases at V and 8 bases at J, with 12 bases between. The CDR3 has 14 amino acids. Written as DNA, the CDR3 is TGTGCCAGCAGCGTAGGTCCAGGGACTCATGAGCAGTTCTTC. Amino acid sequence: CASSVGPGTHEQFF.

Only a few counts were recorded for this clonotype. This chain joins TRBV28 and TRBJ1-5; 7 nucleotides match TRBD1. Germline V gene data show CDR1 as MDHEN and CDR2 as SYDVKM. V shed 6 bases and J 0 bases; nucleotides not matched to a gene: 17. The CDR3 contains 19 residues. Written as DNA, the CDR3 is TGTGCCAGCAGCACACCTACGGCCCGGGGGACAGCTAGCAATCAGCCCCAGCATTTT. Translating it yields CASSTPTARGTASNQPQHF.

This clonotype was counted a few times. Here the CDR3 DNA reads TGTGCCAGCTCGCAACAGGGTCACGACACTGAAGCTTTCTTT. This translates into CASSQQGHDTEAFF. V usage is TRBV18 and J usage is TRBJ1-1; D might be TRBD1 (6 bases). Trimming cost V 6 bases and J 3 bases, with 14 bases left between them. CDR3 length: 14 amino acids. The germline gives CDR1 KGHSH, CDR2 LQKENI.

The chain links TRBV10-3 to TRBJ2-7, with 8 positions matching TRBD1. There are 16 residues in the CDR3. The germline V gene has CDR1 ENHRY and CDR2 SYGVKD. The V gene end was trimmed by 3 bases and the J gene end by 0 bases; junction bases not matched to a gene: 7. For the CDR3, the DNA is TGTGCCATCAGTGATTCGCTGCAGGGGGCCTCCTACGAGCAGTACTTC. Protein: CAISDSLQGASYEQYF.

This clonotype came up a few times. The genes are TRBV5-1 and TRBJ1-2; D is uncertain. The CDR3 extends over 14 amino acids. V lost 0 bases and J lost 0, with 6 bases in between. Germline loops: CDR1 SGHRS, CDR2 YFSETQ. The CDR3 is CASSLGQSNYGYTF. The CDR3 DNA reads TGCGCCAGCAGCTTGGGGCAGTCTAACTATGGCTACACCTTC. Full variable domain (outside the CDR3, taken from reference TRBV5-1 and TRBJ1-2): KAGVTQTPRYLIKTRGQQVTLSCSPISGHRSVSWYQQTPGQGLQFLFEYFSETQRNKGNFPGRFSGRQFSNSRSEMNVSTLELGDSALYLCASSLGQSNYGYTFGSGTRLTVV.

The rearrangement joins TRBV27 to TRBJ1-4; 7 nucleotides line up with TRBD1. Trimming at V came to 6 bases and at J to 14 bases, leaving 9 bases not matched to a gene. The CDR3 is made up of 12 amino acids. Germline V gene data show CDR1 as MNHEY and CDR2 as SMNVEV (reference sequence). DNA for the CDR3: TGTGCCAGCAGATTCTTACAGGGGCCCCTGTTTTTT. Amino acids: CASRFLQGPLFF.

This clonotype has a count of ten or more. The rearrangement links TRBV11-2 to TRBJ1-1, with TRBD1 as a possible D gene (5 bases). V lost 5 bases and J 6 bases, leaving 16 bases between the germline ends. Germline loops: CDR1 SGHAT, CDR2 FQNNGV. This CDR3 has 14 amino acids. The CDR3 protein is CASSLTGLGAEAFF. The DNA for the CDR3 is TGTGCCAGCAGCCTTACAGGTTTGGGGGCTGAAGCTTTCTTT.